These T cell receptor beta chains were read from a single sample in a study of blood T cell repertoires in COVID-19. The assay was immunoSEQ multiplex PCR, and TCRdb's table has in-frame clones only and misses some. The table has 200,000 to 300,000 clones, around nine tenths seen once; the top ten hold around 3.3%. Sequencing was done on a sample of peripheral blood. These receptors were taken from a man between 18 and 35 years old with active or convalescent COVID-19. The CDR3 runs from the conserved cysteine through the conserved F or W. A D gene is named only where the DNA matches it firmly. Some rows mark clone size as missing; the rest say once, few, many or name a class of expanded clone.

.	TRBJ1-4	TRBV18	.	TGTGCCAGCTCACACGGGTTCGATGAAAAACTGTTTTTT	CASSHGFDEKLFF
.	TRBJ1-2	TRBV20-1	once	TGCAGTGCTAGTTCTCTCGCCCGCGAGGTAGACTATGGCTACACCTTC	CSASSLAREVDYGYTF
TRBD2	TRBJ2-5	TRBV3-1/TRBV3-2	few	TGTGCCAGCAGCCCAGGGATGACTAGCGGCATCCAAGAGACCCAGTACTTC	CASSPGMTSGIQETQYF
.	TRBJ2-3	TRBV4-3	.	TGCGCCAGCAGCCAAGGCCATAAGTACGGGGGAGATACGCAGTATTTT	CASSQGHKYGGDTQYF
.	TRBJ1-1	TRBV25-1	few	TGTGCCAGCAGGGGGAGGGCATATGGCACTGAAGCTTTCTTT	CASRGRAYGTEAFF
.	TRBJ2-5	TRBV4-3	.	TGCGCCAGCAGCCAAGCTACAGCGGTTCAAGAGACCCAGTACTTC	CASSQATAVQETQYF
.	TRBJ2-7	TRBV29-1	.	TGCAGCGTTGACCGGGACAACGAGCAGTACTTC	CSVDRDNEQYF
.	TRBJ1-6	TRBV6-6	.	TGTGCCAGCAGTTACCACAGGCCTGTCGATTCACCCCTCCACTTT	CASSYHRPVDSPLHF
TRBD2	TRBJ2-3	TRBV7-9	.	TGTGCCAGCAGCCCACACATAAGACTAGCGTCAGATACGCAGTATTTT	CASSPHIRLASDTQYF
.	TRBJ1-1	TRBV10-1	.	TGCGCCAGCAGTGAGGTGCAGGGCAGAGCTTTCTTT	CASSEVQGRAFF
TRBD2	TRBJ2-3	TRBV3-1/TRBV3-2	.	TGTGCCAGCAGCCCAAGACTAGCGGGGGGGCTCTCCGGTTTGAATACGCAGTATTTT	CASSPRLAGGLSGLNTQYF
.	TRBJ1-2	TRBV5-3	.	TGTGCCAGAAGCTTCCGGGAAAACTATGGCTACACCTTC	CARSFRENYGYTF
TRBD1	TRBJ2-1	TRBV7-2	.	TGTGCCAGCAGCCGGGGCTGGGGACAGGGTCGAACCTACAATGAGCAGTTCTTC	CASSRGWGQGRTYNEQFF
.	TRBJ1-6	TRBV6-4	.	TGTGCCAGCAGTGTGTTCGGAGATAATTCACCCCTCCACTTT	CASSVFGDNSPLHF
.	TRBJ1-6	TRBV27	.	TGTGCCAGCAGCTCCCGGGGTGACAATTCACCCCTCCACTTT	CASSSRGDNSPLHF
.	TRBJ1-4	TRBV5-4	.	TGTGCCAGCAGCCCCAACAGGGCCAATGAAAAACTGTTTTTT	CASSPNRANEKLFF
TRBD2	TRBJ2-3	TRBV7-9	.	TGTGCCAGCAGTTATGGACTAGCGGGTCCAGATACGCAGTATTTT	CASSYGLAGPDTQYF
.	TRBJ1-1	TRBV11-2	.	TGTGCCAGCACCTTCGGGGCTGAAGCTTTCTTT	CASTFGAEAFF
.	TRBJ2-3	TRBV28	.	TGTGCCAGCAGTTTATGGGGGGGGCCTCCGACGCAGTATTTT	CASSLWGGPPTQYF
.	TRBJ1-6	TRBV7-9	.	TGTGCCAGCAGCTTAGAGCTGGATTCACCCCTCCACTTT	CASSLELDSPLHF
TRBD1	TRBJ2-5	TRBV6-5	.	TGTGCCAGCAGAACAGGGGGCGCAGAGACCCAGTACTTC	CASRTGGAETQYF
.	TRBJ1-2	TRBV12-3/TRBV12-4	few	TGTGCCAGCAGTTTAGGTGCGGGAAATGGCTACACCTTC	CASSLGAGNGYTF
.	TRBJ2-1	TRBV9	.	TGTGCCAGCAGCGTATCGACCAGGGGTGAGCAGTTCTTC	CASSVSTRGEQFF
.	TRBJ1-2	TRBV6-6	few	TGTGCCAGTCTCCTAGTTGGCTACACCTTC	CASLLVGYTF
.	TRBJ1-4	TRBV18	.	TGTGCCAGCTCCCACAGGGAAGCTAATGAAAAACTGTTTTTT	CASSHREANEKLFF
.	TRBJ1-3	TRBV2	.	TGTGCCAGCAGTGAATACCGGGACTCTGGAAACACCATATATTTT	CASSEYRDSGNTIYF
.	TRBJ1-2	TRBV5-4	.	TGTGCCAGCAGCTTGGAGCCGAACTATGGCTACACCTTC	CASSLEPNYGYTF
.	TRBJ1-4	TRBV2	.	TGTGCCAGCAGTGAAAACCAGGGATGGGATGAAAAACTGTTTTTT	CASSENQGWDEKLFF
TRBD2	TRBJ2-3	TRBV5-1	.	TGCGCCAGCAGCCTCGGGACTAGAATGGATACGCAGTATTTT	CASSLGTRMDTQYF
TRBD1	TRBJ1-2	TRBV2	.	TGTGCCAGCATCCCAGGGGGGAACTATGGCTACACCTTC	CASIPGGNYGYTF
TRBD2	TRBJ2-3	TRBV7-6	.	TGTGCCAGCAGTCACAATCAACTAGCGGGGGTCACAGATACGCAGTATTTT	CASSHNQLAGVTDTQYF
TRBD1	TRBJ1-5	TRBV19	.	TGTGCCAGTAGTATAGGGGGGACAGGCAGGGATCAGCCCCAGCATTTT	CASSIGGTGRDQPQHF
.	TRBJ1-2	TRBV5-1	.	TGCGCCAGCGCTTTGGGTCTGGACAGCCATGGCTACACCTTC	CASALGLDSHGYTF
.	TRBJ1-2	TRBV20-1	.	TGCAGTGCTAGGCGGGGGCCTGGCTACACCTTC	CSARRGPGYTF
.	TRBJ1-2	TRBV5-6	.	TGTGCCAGCAGCTTGATAGGGGCCTCGTATGGCTACACCTTC	CASSLIGASYGYTF
.	TRBJ2-1	TRBV10-3	once	TGTGCCATCAGTGAAGGAGTCTCCAATGAGCAGTTCTTC	CAISEGVSNEQFF
.	TRBJ1-2	TRBV2	.	TGTGCCAGCAGTGGGTCGGTTAACTATGGCTACACCTTC	CASSGSVNYGYTF
.	TRBJ1-6	TRBV5-6	.	TGTGCCAGCAAGACGGACACAGTCAATTCACCCCTCCACTTT	CASKTDTVNSPLHF
.	TRBJ2-7	TRBV20-1	once	TGCAGTGCAAGGAGGGCTTCGGAGCAGTACTTC	CSARRASEQYF
.	TRBJ1-1	TRBV5-4	.	TGTGCCAGCAGCGTAACGGGATTCGCAGCTTTCTTT	CASSVTGFAAFF
TRBD1	TRBJ1-3	TRBV2	.	TGTGCCAGCAGAGAAGCGACAGGGATTAGGAACACCATATATTTT	CASREATGIRNTIYF
.	TRBJ1-2	TRBV5-4	.	TGTGCCAGCAGCTCCCGACAGGAGTTCTATGGCTACACCTTC	CASSSRQEFYGYTF
.	TRBJ2-3	TRBV24-1	.	TGTGCCACCAGTATGGGGCGCACAGATACGCAGTATTTT	CATSMGRTDTQYF
.	TRBJ2-1	TRBV4-3	.	TGCGCCAGCAGCCAAGGATCGGGAGCCTACAATGAGCAGTTCTTC	CASSQGSGAYNEQFF
TRBD1	TRBJ2-1	TRBV9	.	TGTGCCAGCAGCGTCCGGGACAGGGTCTACAATGAGCAGTTCTTC	CASSVRDRVYNEQFF
.	TRBJ1-5	TRBV12-3/TRBV12-4	few	TGTGCCAGCAGTTTACAGCCGGGTCAGCCCCAGCATTTT	CASSLQPGQPQHF
TRBD2	TRBJ2-5	TRBV5-1	many	TGCGCCAGCAGCCCTCTGACTAGCGCCCAAGAGACCCAGTACTTC	CASSPLTSAQETQYF
TRBD2	TRBJ2-7	TRBV28	.	TGTGCCAGCAGTTTATACGGAAAGGGACTAGACTACGAGCAGTACTTC	CASSLYGKGLDYEQYF
TRBD2	TRBJ2-1	TRBV7-8	once	TGTGCCAGCAGCCTCCCCATGGCAGGGAGGGATGAGCAGTTCTTC	CASSLPMAGRDEQFF
TRBD2	TRBJ2-1	TRBV5-1	.	TGCGCCAGCAGCCCTAGGACTAGCTCGAGTGAGCAGTTCTTC	CASSPRTSSSEQFF
.	TRBJ1-1	TRBV5-1	.	TGCGCCAGCAGCTTGGGACTGGGACAGAACACTGAAGCTTTCTTT	CASSLGLGQNTEAFF
TRBD1	TRBJ2-7	TRBV5-1	.	TGCGCCAGCAGCTTGGGCGGGACAGGGCCCTACGAGCAGTACTTC	CASSLGGTGPYEQYF
.	TRBJ2-2	TRBV7-9	.	TGTGCCAGCAGCTTAGGGGCTTCAGGCACCGGGGAGCTGTTTTTT	CASSLGASGTGELFF
.	TRBJ2-7	TRBV4-3	.	TGCGCCAGCAGCCAAGACACCGCGTGGGGGGAGGACGAGCAGTACTTC	CASSQDTAWGEDEQYF
TRBD2	TRBJ2-3	TRBV7-9	.	TGTGCCAGCAGCTTATCGGGGGGAACTAGCACAGATACGCAGTATTTT	CASSLSGGTSTDTQYF
TRBD2	TRBJ2-2	TRBV11-2	few	TGTGCCAGCAGCCCTGGGACTAGCGGGACCACCGGGGAGCTGTTTTTT	CASSPGTSGTTGELFF
.	TRBJ2-7	TRBV6-5	.	TGTGCCAGCAGTTACGGGCTGCAGCAGTACTTC	CASSYGLQQYF